The clone carrying this T cell receptor (beta chain) has more than one count but fewer than ten. The sequenced template was cDNA made from the entire isolated RNA. Profiling relied on immunoSEQ multiplex PCR, and the TCRdb table lists in-frame clones only, not all of them. This repertoire shows fewer than 250,000 clones, around 14% found once; its top ten account for around 0.025%. This record comes from a study of beta chain features in type 1 diabetes. This CDR3 has 13 residues. The germline V and J ends were trimmed by 0 bases and 5 bases, with 8 bases remaining between them. The V gene's germline CDR1 is SGDLS and CDR2 YYNGEE.

The clonotype was recovered from a woman aged 40 to 55 in good health. The chain couples TRBV9 to TRBJ1-1; D uncertain. Sequencing was performed on naive CD4+ T cells from blood. In DNA, the CDR3 is TGTGCCAGCAGCGTAGGGGCCGGAACTGAAGCTTTCTTT. Amino acid sequence: CASSVGAGTEAFF.